The table lists the clone carrying this T cell receptor beta chain with a few counts. Its antigen is currently unknown. This sample stems from a study of cytomegalovirus exposure and HLA in healthy donors. For the study at large: Roughly 85 million unique TCRs from HLA-typed donors were held in an early release of data. Notes on the study in general: The study listed 150 to 200 cytomegalovirus-associated TCR beta chains. Being indistinguishable, some V segments were excluded, TRBV6-2 and TRBV6-3 among them.

The CDR3 is 15 residues long. The germline gives CDR1 SNHLY, CDR2 FYNNEI. With V trimmed by 4 bases and J by 4 bases, 6 bases remained unmatched. Primers: 60 Vbeta forward and 13 Jbeta reverse. Original handling: Later work found approximately 80 million unique TCR beta chains, with about 10 million shared. Some clones are missing from TCRdb's copy, which holds only in-frame ones; the method was immunoSEQ multiplex PCR. V and J calls and clone size are copied from that table; D and trimming were computed from the DNA. The sample shows 150,000 to 200,000 clones, over 70% of them seen only once. The sequenced sample consisted of PBMCs. This clonotype was sampled from a woman aged 40 to 50 in good health and CMV-seropositive. The chain links TRBV2 to TRBJ1-3; 8 nucleotides match TRBD1. CDR3 DNA sequence: TGTGCCAGCAGTGGCAGGGGGCTCGCAGGAAACACCATATATTTT. Amino acids: CASSGRGLAGNTIYF.